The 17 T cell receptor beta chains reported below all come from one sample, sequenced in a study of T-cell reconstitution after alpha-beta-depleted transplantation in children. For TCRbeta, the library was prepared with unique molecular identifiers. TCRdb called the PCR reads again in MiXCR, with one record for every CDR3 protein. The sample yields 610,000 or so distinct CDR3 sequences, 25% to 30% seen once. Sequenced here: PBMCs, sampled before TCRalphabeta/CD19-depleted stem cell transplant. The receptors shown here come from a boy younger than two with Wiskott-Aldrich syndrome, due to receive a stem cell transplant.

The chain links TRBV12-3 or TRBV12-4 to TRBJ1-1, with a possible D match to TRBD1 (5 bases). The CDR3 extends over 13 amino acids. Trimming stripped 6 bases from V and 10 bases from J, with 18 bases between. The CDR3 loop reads CASSLPGRPRAFF. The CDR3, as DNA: TGTGCCAGCAGCTTACCGGGACGACCCCGAGCTTTCTTT.

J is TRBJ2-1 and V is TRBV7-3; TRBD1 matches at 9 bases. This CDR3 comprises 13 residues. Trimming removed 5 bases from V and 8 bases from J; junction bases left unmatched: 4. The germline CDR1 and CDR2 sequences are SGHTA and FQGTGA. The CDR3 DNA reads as TGTGCCAGCAGCAAACGACAGGGGGATGAGCAGTTCTTC. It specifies CASSKRQGDEQFF.

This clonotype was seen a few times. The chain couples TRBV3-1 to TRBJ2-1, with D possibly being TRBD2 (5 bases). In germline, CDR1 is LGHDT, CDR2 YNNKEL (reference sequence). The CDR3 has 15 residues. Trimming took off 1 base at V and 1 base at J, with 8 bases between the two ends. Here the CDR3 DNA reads TGTGCCAGCAGCCAAGTAGCGACTTCCTACAATGAGCAGTTCTTC. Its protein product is CASSQVATSYNEQFF.

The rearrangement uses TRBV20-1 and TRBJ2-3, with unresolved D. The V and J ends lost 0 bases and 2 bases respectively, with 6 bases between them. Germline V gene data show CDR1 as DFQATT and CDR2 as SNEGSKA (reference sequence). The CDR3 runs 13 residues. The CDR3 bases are TGCAGTGCTAGAGAACTGGACACAGATACGCAGTATTTT. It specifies CSARELDTDTQYF.

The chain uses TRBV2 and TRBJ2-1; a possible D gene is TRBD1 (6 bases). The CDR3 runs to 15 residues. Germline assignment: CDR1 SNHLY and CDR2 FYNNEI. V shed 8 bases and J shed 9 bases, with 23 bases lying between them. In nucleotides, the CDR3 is TGTGCCAGCGGGATCATGGACAGTCGGATCGGTGAGCAGTTCTTC. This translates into CASGIMDSRIGEQFF.

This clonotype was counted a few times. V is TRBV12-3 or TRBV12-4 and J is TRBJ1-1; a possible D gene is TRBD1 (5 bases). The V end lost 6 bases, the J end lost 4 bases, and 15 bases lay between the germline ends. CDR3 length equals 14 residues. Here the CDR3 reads CASSSLGTTTEAFF. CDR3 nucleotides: TGTGCCAGCAGCTCCCTGGGGACCACCACTGAAGCTTTCTTT.

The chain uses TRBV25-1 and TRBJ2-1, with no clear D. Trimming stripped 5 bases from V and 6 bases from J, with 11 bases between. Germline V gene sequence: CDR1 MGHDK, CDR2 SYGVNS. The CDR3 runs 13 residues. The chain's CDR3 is CASSKQRTNEQFF. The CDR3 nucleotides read TGTGCCAGCAGTAAACAGCGTACCAATGAGCAGTTCTTC.

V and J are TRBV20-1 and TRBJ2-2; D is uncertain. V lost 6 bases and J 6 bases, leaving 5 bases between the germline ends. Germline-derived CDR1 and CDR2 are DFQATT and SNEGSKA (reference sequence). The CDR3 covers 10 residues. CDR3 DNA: TGCAGTGCCCGATCCGGGGAGCTGTTTTTT. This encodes CSARSGELFF.

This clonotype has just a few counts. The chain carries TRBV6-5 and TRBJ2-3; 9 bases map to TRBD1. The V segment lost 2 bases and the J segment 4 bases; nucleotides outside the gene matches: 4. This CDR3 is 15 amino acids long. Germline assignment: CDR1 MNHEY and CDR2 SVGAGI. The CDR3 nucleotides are TGTGCCAGCAGTTACGTCGACAGGGGGGCAGATACGCAGTATTTT. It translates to CASSYVDRGADTQYF.

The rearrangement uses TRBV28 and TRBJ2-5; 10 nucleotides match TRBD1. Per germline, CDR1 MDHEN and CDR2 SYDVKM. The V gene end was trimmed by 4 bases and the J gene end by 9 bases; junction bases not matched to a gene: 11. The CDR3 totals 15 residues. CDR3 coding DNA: TGTGCCAGCAGTTCCGCCGGACAGGGGGTAGTGGCCCAGTACTTC. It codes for CASSSAGQGVVAQYF.

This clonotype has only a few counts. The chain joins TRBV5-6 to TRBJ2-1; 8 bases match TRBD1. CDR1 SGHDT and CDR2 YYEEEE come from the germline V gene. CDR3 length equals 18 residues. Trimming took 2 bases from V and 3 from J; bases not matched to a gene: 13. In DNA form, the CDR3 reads TGTGCCAGCAGCTTTCCGACGACAGGGGCGCTGTACTACAATGAGCAGTTCTTC. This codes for CASSFPTTGALYYNEQFF.

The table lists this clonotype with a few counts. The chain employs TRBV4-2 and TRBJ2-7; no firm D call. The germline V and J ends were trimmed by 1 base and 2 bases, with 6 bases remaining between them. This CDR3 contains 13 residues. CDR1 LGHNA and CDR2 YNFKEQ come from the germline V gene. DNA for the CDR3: TGTGCCAGCAGCCAAGGCTGGACCTACGAGCAGTACTTC. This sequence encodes CASSQGWTYEQYF.

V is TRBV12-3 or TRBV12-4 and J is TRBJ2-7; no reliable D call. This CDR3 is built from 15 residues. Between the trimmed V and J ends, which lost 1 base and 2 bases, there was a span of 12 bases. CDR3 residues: CASSLELAPAYEQYF. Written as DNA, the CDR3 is TGTGCCAGCAGTTTAGAACTGGCCCCGGCCTACGAGCAGTACTTC.

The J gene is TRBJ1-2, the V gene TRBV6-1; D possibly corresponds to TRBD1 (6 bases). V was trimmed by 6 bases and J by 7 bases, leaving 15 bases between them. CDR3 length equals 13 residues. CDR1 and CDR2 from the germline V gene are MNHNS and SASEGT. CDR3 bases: TGTGCCAGCAGGCGTGAGGGGGGCGGTGGCTACACCTTC. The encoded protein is CASRREGGGGYTF.

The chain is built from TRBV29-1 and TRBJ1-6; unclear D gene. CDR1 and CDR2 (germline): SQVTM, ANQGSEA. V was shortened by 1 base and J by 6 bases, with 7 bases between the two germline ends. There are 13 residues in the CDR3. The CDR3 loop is CSVEVNSNSPLHF. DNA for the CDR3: TGCAGCGTTGAAGTAAACAGTAATTCACCCCTCCACTTT.

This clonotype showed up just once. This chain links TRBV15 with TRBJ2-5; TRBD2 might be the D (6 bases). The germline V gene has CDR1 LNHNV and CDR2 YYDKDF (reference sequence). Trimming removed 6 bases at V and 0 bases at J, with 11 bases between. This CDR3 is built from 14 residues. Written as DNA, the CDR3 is TGTGCCACCAGTAACGGGAGATACCAAGAGACCCAGTACTTC. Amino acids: CATSNGRYQETQYF.

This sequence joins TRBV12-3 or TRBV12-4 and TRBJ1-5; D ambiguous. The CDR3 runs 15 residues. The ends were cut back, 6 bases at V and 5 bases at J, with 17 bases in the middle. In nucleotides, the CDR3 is TGTGCCAGCAGCCCCGGTGGGTTTGGCGATCAGCCCCAGCATTTT. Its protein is CASSPGGFGDQPQHF.